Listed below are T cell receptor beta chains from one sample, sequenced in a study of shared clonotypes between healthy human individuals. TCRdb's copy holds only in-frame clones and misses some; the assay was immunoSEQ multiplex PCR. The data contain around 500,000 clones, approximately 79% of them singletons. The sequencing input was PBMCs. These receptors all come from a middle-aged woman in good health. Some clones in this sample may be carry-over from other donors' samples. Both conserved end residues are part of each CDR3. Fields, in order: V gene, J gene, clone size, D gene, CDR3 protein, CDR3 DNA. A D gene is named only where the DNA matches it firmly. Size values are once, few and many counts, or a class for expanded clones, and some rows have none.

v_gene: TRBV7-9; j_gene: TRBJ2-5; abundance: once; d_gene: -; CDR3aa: CASSLATRQETQYF; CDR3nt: TGTGCCAGCAGCTTAGCGACAAGACAAGAGACCCAGTACTTC
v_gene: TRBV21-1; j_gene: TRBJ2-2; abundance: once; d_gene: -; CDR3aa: CASSKLSTDRGIAGELFF; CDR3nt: TGTGCCAGCAGCAAATTGAGTACGGACAGGGGAATAGCTGGGGAGCTGTTTTTT
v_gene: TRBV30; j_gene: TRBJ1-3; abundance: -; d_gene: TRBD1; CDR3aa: CAWAKGQGIRSGNTIYF; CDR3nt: TGTGCCTGGGCTAAGGGACAGGGGATACGATCTGGAAACACCATATATTTT
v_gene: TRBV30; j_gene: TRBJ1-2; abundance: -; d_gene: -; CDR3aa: CAWTGAINYGYTF; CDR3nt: TGTGCCTGGACGGGGGCGATAAACTATGGCTACACCTTC
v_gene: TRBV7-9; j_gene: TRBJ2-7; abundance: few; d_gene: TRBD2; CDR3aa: CASSLGGDFYF; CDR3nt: TGTGCCAGCAGCTTGGGAGGGGACTTCTACTTC
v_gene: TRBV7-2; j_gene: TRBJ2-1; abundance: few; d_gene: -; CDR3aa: CASSLVVESSYNEQFF; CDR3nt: TGTGCCAGCAGCTTAGTAGTAGAGAGCTCCTACAATGAGCAGTTCTTC
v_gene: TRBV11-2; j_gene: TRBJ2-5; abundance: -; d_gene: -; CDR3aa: CASSQPWAGRWRVETQYF; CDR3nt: TGTGCCAGCAGCCAGCCCTGGGCAGGCCGGTGGAGGGTAGAGACCCAGTACTTC
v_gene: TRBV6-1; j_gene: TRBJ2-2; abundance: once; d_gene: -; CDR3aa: CASTWNTGELFF; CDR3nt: TGTGCCAGCACGTGGAACACCGGGGAGCTGTTTTTT
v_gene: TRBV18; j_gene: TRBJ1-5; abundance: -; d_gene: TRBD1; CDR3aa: CASSPRDSPLGPQHF; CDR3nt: TGTGCCAGCTCACCCCGGGACAGCCCATTGGGGCCCCAGCATTTT
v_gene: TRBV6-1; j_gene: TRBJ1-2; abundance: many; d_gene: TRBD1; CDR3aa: CASSEIRGGGVNGYTF; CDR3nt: TGTGCCAGCAGTGAAATTCGTGGAGGGGGCGTCAATGGCTACACCTTC
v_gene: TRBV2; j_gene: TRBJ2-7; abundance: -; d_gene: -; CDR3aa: CASTSTAAVSYEQYF; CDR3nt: TGTGCCAGCACTTCCACGGCGGCTGTATCCTACGAGCAGTACTTC
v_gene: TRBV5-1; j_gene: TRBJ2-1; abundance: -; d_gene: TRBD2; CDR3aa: CASSPIWASAGGEQFF; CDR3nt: TGCGCCAGCAGCCCCATTTGGGCTTCCGCGGGAGGGGAGCAGTTCTTC
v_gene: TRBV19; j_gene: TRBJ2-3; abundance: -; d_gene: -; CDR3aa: CASSIQDTQYF; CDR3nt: TGTGCCAGTAGTATTCAAGATACGCAGTATTTT
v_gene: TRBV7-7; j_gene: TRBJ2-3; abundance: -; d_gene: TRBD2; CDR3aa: CASSGGAGPPRLYF; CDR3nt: TGTGCTAGCAGCGGGGGGGCGGGCCCCCCACGGCTGTATTTT
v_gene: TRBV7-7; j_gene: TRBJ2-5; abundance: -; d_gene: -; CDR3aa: CASSSAFRTMVGETQYF; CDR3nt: TGTGCTAGCAGCTCCGCGTTTCGCACAATGGTGGGGGAGACCCAGTACTTC
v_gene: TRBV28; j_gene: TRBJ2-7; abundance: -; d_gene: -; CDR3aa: CASSLQDYEQYF; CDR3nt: TGTGCCAGCAGTTTACAGGATTACGAGCAGTACTTC
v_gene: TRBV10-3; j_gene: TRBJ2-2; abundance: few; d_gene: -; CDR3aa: CAITGNTGELFF; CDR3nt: TGTGCCATCACAGGGAACACCGGGGAGCTGTTTTTT
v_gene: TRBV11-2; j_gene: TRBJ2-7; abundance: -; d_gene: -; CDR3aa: CASSPQNLYEQYF; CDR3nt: TGTGCCAGCAGTCCCCAGAACCTCTACGAGCAGTACTTC
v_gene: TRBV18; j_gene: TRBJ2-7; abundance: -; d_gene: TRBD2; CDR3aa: CASSLGTSGTYEQYF; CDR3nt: TGTGCCAGCTCGCTTGGGACTAGCGGAACCTACGAGCAGTACTTC
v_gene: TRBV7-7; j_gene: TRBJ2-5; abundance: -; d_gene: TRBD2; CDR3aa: CASSREGKETQYF; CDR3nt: TGTGCTAGCAGCAGGGAGGGGAAAGAGACCCAGTACTTC
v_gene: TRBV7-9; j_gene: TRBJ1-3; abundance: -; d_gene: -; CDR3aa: CASSPDRRKMWNTIYF; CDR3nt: TGTGCCAGCAGCCCAGACAGACGGAAGATGTGGAACACCATATATTTT
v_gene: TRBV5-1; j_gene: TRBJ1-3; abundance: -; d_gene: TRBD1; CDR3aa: CASKRTGGGNTIYF; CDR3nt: TGCGCCAGCAAAAGGACAGGGGGAGGAAACACCATATATTTT
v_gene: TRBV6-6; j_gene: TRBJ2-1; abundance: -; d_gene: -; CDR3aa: CASSYGTIVGEQFF; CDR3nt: TGTGCCAGCAGTTACGGAACTATCGTCGGTGAGCAGTTCTTC
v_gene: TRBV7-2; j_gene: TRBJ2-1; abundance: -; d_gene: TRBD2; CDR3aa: CASSSGLAGVGEQFF; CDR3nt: TGTGCCAGCAGCTCTGGACTAGCGGGAGTGGGTGAGCAGTTCTTC
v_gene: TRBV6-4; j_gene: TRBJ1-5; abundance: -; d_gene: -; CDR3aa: CASSGLVGQPQHF; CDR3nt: TGTGCCAGCAGCGGACTTGTTGGTCAGCCCCAGCATTTT
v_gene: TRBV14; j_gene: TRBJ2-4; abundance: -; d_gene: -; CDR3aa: CASSPGHRIAKNIQYF; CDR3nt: TGTGCCAGCAGCCCGGGACACCGAATAGCCAAAAACATTCAGTACTTC
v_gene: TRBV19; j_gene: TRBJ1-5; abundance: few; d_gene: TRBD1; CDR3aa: CASSITGAEGNQPQHF; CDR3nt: TGTGCCAGTAGTATCACAGGGGCAGAAGGCAATCAGCCCCAGCATTTT
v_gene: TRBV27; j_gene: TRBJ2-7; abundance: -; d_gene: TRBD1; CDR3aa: CASRPWGTGTVYEQYF; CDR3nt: TGTGCCAGCAGACCCTGGGGCACCGGGACAGTCTACGAGCAGTACTTC
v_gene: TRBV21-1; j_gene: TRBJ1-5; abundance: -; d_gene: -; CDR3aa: CASSQGGGGTVKDQPQHF; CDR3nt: TGTGCCAGCAGTCAGGGGGGAGGAGGGACAGTGAAGGATCAGCCCCAGCATTTT
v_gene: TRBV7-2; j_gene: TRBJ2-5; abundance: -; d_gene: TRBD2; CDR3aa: CASSLGLLETQYF; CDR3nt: TGTGCCAGCAGCTTGGGACTACTAGAGACCCAGTACTTC
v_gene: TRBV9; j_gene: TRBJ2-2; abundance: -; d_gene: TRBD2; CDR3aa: CATSGGGTGELFF; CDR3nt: TGTGCCACGAGCGGGGGCGGCACCGGGGAGCTGTTTTTT
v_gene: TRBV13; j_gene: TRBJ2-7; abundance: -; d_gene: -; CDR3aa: CASSLEGQTYEQYF; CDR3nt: TGTGCCAGCAGCTTAGAGGGGCAAACCTACGAGCAGTACTTC
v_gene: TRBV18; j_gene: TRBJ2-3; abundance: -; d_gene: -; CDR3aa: CASSPPGGADTQYF; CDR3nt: TGTGCCAGCTCACCTCCTGGAGGGGCAGATACGCAGTATTTT
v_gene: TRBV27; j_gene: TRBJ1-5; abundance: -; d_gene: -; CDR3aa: CASSANRVGQPQHF; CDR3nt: TGTGCCAGCAGTGCCAACAGGGTAGGTCAGCCCCAGCATTTT
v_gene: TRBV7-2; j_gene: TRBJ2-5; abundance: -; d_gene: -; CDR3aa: CASSPPTDPQETQYF; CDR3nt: TGTGCCAGCAGCCCCCCGACAGACCCCCAAGAGACCCAGTACTTC
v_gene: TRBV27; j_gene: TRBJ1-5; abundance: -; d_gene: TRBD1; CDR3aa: CASSLGQGAQPQHF; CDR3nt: TGTGCCAGCAGTTTGGGACAGGGGGCTCAGCCCCAGCATTTT
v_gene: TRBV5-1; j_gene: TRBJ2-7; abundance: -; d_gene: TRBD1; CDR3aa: CASSLAFGTGSYEQYF; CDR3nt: TGCGCCAGCAGCTTGGCCTTCGGGACAGGGTCCTACGAGCAGTACTTC
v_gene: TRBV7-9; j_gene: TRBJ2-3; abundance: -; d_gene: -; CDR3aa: CASSLAGPSTDTQYF; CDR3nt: TGTGCCAGCAGCTTAGCCGGCCCTAGCACAGATACGCAGTATTTT
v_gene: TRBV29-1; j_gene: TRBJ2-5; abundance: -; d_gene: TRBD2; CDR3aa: CSVATGTKEQYF; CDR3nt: TGCAGCGTTGCGACGGGGACTAAAGAGCAGTACTTC
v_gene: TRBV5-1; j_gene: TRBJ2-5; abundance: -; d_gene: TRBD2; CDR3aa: CASSLTRAGASQYF; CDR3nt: TGCGCCAGCAGCTTGACCCGAGCGGGAGCGTCCCAGTACTTC
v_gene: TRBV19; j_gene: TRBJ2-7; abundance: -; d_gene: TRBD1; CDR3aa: CASKDRATYEQYF; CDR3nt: TGTGCCAGTAAGGACAGGGCCACCTACGAGCAGTACTTC
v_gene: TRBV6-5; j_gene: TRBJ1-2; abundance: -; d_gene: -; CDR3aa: CASSYGSRSYGYTF; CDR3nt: TGTGCCAGCAGTTACGGCAGTCGGAGCTATGGCTACACCTTC
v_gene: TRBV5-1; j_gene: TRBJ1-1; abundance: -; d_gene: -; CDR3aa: CASSLLGPRENTEAFF; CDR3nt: TGCGCCAGCAGCTTGCTTGGGCCCAGAGAGAACACTGAAGCTTTCTTT
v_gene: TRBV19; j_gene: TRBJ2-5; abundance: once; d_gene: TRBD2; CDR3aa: CASSMTGGLSEETQYF; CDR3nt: TGTGCCAGTAGTATGACGGGAGGGCTTAGTGAAGAGACCCAGTACTTC
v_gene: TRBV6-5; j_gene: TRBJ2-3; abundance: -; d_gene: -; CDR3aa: CASSYMGHRDTQYF; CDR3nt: TGTGCCAGCAGTTACATGGGACATAGGGATACGCAGTATTTT
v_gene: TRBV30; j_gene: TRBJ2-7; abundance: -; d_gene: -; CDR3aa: CAWSPGTDSYEQYF; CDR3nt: TGTGCCTGGAGTCCAGGAACAGACTCCTACGAGCAGTACTTC
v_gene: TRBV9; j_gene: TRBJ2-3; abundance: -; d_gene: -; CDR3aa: CASSGANSLSTDTQYF; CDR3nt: TGTGCCAGCAGCGGGGCGAATAGTCTGAGCACAGATACGCAGTATTTT
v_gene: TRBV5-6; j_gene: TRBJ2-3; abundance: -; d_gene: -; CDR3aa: CASSFGLYTDTQYF; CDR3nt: TGTGCCAGCAGCTTCGGACTATACACAGATACGCAGTATTTT
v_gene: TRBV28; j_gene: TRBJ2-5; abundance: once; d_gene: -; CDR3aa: CASSLGAPREQYF; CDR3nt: TGTGCCAGCAGTTTAGGCGCCCCGAGGGAGCAGTACTTC
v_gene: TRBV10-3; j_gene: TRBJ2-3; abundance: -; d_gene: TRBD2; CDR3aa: CAISEQIAGADTQYF; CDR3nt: TGTGCCATCAGTGAGCAAATAGCGGGAGCGGATACGCAGTATTTT